The entry below describes one T cell receptor beta chain. Its antigen is unknown. With V trimmed by 2 bases and J by 1 base, 2 bases remained unmatched. In germline, CDR1 is SEHNR, CDR2 FQNEAQ (reference sequence). CDR3 length equals 16 residues. Assay used: immunoSEQ multiplex PCR; TCRdb lists only in-frame clones, some missing. The data show approximately 64,000 clones, 88% seen once. The sample belongs to a study of OX40 agonist ivuxolimab in advanced cancers. Study at large: Patients were given ivuxolimab, an antibody that agonizes OX40 (CD134). At doses from 0.01 to 10 mg/kg, patients were given intravenous ivuxolimab every 2 weeks.

Findings and limits, study-wide: The authors also found low normalized T-cell clonal expansion in some nonresponders. The study found that CD8+ T cells averaged more expanded clones than CD4+.

The clonotype was recovered from an adult with an advanced solid tumor such as melanoma, head and neck, liver or kidney cancer. The chain combines TRBV7-9 with TRBJ2-6; 7 bases fit TRBD1. The material was CD4+ or CD8+ T cells sorted from blood, obtained in a trial of the OX40 agonist ivuxolimab. The CDR3 loop reads CASSLQGVSGANVLTF. The DNA of the CDR3 is TGTGCCAGCAGCTTACAGGGGGTATCTGGGGCCAACGTCCTGACTTTC.